The source of this TCR beta chain is a study of tumor and adjacent non-tumor tissue in lung cancer. Turning to this clonotype: Its antigen is undetermined.

No cell sorting was done before RNA was extracted from the tissue. This non-tumor lung sample came from over 3 cm beyond the tumor edge. Study-wide findings and caveats: Top 100 clones took a larger repertoire share in normal lung.

In germline, CDR1 is DFQATT, CDR2 SNEGSKA (reference sequence). This CDR3 has 14 residues. The V gene end was trimmed by 7 bases and the J gene end by 0 bases; junction bases not matched to a gene: 7. The library came from three nested PCR rounds adapted from ARM-PCR protocols. A single record per CDR3 protein comes from TCRdb applying MiXCR to the multiplex PCR reads. In the table there are 100,000 or so distinct CDR3 sequences, roughly two thirds of which are singletons. The rearrangement joins TRBV20-1 to TRBJ2-7; 9 bases line up with TRBD1. The sequenced sample was distant non-tumor lung tissue. The receptor comes from a man aged 25-45 years with non-small cell lung cancer. The CDR3 bases are TGCAGTGTCCCAAGACAGGGGGTCTCCTACGAGCAGTACTTC. Its protein product is CSVPRQGVSYEQYF.